This T cell receptor (beta chain) was recorded in a study of OX40 agonist ivuxolimab in advanced cancers. Study-level information: Ivuxolimab, an antibody acting as an agonist of OX40 (CD134), was used to treat patients. Patient treatment consisted of intravenous ivuxolimab administration every 2 weeks at 0.01 to 10 mg/kg.

Concerning this clone: Its antigen is not identified.

Clones were sequenced by immunoSEQ multiplex PCR, and TCRdb holds only the in-frame ones, with some missing. The repertoire holds tens of thousands of clones, with over 80% as singletons. General study findings and limits: Clonal expansion in partial responders at 0.1-3.0 mg/kg ranked among the lowest. Clonal expansion from baseline to week 6 occurred in both CD4+ and CD8+ T cells.

The specimen was CD4+ or CD8+ T cells sorted from blood, collected in a trial of the OX40 agonist ivuxolimab. This clonotype was obtained from an adult with an advanced solid tumor such as melanoma, head and neck, liver or kidney cancer.

The CDR3 is CASSLEAEDTQYF. The CDR3 region has the DNA TGTGCCAGCAGCTTAGAGGCCGAAGATACGCAGTATTTT. The J gene is TRBJ2-3, the V gene TRBV7-7; D uncertain. The ends were cut back, 1 base at V and 5 bases at J, with 7 bases in the middle. The CDR3 is made up of 13 amino acids. The germline gives CDR1 SSHAT, CDR2 FNYEAQ (reference sequence).